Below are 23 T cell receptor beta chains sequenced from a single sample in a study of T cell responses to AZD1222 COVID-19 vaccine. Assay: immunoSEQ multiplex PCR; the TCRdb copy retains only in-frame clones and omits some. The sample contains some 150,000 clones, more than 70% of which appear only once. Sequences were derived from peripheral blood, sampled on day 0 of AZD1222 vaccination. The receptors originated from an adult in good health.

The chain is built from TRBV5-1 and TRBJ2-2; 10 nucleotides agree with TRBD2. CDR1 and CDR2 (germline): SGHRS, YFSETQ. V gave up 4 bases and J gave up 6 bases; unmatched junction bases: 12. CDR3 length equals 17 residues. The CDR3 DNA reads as TGCGCCAGCAGCCCTCACGGACTAGCGGAGTTGGCCGGGGAGCTGTTTTTT. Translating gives CASSPHGLAELAGELFF.

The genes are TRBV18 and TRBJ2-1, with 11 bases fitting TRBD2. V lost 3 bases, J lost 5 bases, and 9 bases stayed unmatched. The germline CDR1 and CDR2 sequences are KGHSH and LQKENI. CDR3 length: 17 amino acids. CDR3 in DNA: TGTGCCAGCTCACCGAGCGTTGTAGCGGGGGGGGACAATGAGCAGTTCTTC. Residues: CASSPSVVAGGDNEQFF.

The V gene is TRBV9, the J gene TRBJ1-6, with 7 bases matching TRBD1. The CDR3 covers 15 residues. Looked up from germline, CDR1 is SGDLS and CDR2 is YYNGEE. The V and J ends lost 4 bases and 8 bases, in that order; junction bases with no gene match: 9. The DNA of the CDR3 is TGTGCCAGCAGCTTCGGGGGGGACAGATATTCACCCCTCCACTTT. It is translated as CASSFGGDRYSPLHF. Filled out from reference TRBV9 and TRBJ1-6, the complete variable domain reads DSGVTQTPKHLITATGQRVTLRCSPRSGDLSVYWYQQSLDQGLQFLIQYYNGEERAKGNILERFSAQQFPDLHSELNLSSLELGDSALYFCASSFGGDRYSPLHFGNGTRLTVT.

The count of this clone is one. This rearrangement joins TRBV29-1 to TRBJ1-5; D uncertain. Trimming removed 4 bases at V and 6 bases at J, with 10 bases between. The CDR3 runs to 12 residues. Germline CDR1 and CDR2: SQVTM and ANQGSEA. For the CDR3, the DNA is TGCAGCGTTGGAGCGGCAGTTCAGCCCCAGCATTTT. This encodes CSVGAAVQPQHF.

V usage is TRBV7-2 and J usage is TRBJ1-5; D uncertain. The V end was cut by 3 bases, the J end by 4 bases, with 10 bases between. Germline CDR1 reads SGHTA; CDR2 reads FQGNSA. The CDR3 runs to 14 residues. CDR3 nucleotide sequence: TGTGCCAGCAGCTTTCAAGGGCTGAATCAGCCCCAGCATTTT. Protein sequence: CASSFQGLNQPQHF. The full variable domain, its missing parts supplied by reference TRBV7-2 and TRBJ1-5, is GAGVSQSPSNKVTEKGKDVELRCDPISGHTALYWYRQSLGQGLEFLIYFQGNSAPDKSGLPSDRFSAERTGGSVSTLTIQRTQQEDSAVYLCASSFQGLNQPQHFGDGTRLSIL.

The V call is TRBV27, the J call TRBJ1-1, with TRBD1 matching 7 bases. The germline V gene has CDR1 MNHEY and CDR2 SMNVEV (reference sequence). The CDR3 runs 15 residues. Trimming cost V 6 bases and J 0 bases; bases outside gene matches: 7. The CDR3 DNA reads TGTGCCAGCAGACCCCGGACAGGAATGAACACTGAAGCTTTCTTT. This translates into CASRPRTGMNTEAFF.

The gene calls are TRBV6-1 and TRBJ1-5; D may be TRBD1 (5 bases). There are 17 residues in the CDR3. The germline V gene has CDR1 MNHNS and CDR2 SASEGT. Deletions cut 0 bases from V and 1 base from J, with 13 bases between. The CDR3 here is CASSEARLGGSNQPQHF. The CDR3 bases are TGTGCCAGCAGTGAAGCGAGGTTGGGGGGGAGCAATCAGCCCCAGCATTTT.

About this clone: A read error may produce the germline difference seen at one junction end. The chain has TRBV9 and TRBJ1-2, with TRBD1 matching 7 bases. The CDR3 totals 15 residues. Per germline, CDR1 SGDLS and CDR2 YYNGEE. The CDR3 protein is CASSPREGQGEVYAF. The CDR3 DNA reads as TGTGCCAGCTCCCCCCGGGAGGGCCAGGGGGAAGTTTACGCCTTC.

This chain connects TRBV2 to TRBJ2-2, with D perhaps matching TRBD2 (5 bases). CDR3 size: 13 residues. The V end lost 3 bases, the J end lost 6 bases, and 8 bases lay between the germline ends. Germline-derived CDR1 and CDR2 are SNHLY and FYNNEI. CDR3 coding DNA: TGTGCCAGCAGTGAGTGGACTCCCGGGGAGCTGTTTTTT. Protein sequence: CASSEWTPGELFF.

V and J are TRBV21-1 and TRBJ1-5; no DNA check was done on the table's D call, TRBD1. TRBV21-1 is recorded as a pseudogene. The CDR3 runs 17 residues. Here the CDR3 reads CASIENPPVGHDQPQHF. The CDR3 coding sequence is TGTGCCAGCATCGAAAACCCTCCGGTGGGGCATGATCAGCCCCAGCATTTT.

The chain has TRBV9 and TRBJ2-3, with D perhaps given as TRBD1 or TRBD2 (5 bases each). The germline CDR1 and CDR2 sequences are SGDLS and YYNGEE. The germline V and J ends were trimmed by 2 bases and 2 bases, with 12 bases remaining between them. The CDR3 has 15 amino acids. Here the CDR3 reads CASSVTGDVTDTQYF. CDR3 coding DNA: TGTGCCAGCAGCGTGACCGGGGACGTCACAGATACGCAGTATTTT.

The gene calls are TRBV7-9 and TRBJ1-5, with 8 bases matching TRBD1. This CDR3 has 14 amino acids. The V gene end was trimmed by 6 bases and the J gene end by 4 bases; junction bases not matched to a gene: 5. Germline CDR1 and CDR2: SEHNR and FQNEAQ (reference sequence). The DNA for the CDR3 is TGTGCCAGCAGTTTCACAGGGGGGAATCAGCCCCAGCATTTT. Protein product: CASSFTGGNQPQHF.

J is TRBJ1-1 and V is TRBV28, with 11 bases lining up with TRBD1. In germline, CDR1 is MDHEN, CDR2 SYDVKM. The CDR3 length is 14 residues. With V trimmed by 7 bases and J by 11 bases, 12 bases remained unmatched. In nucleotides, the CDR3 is TGTGCCAGCACTAGCTTTCCCGGGGACAGGGGGGCTTTCTTT. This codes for CASTSFPGDRGAFF.

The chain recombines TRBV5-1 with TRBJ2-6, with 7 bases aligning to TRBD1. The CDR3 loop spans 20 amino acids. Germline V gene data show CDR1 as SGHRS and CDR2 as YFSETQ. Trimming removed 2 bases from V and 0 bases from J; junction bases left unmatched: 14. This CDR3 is CASSFNRGYEPYSGANVLTF. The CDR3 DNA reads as TGCGCCAGCAGCTTCAACAGGGGTTATGAGCCCTACTCTGGGGCCAACGTCCTGACTTTC. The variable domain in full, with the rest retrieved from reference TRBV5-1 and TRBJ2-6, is KAGVTQTPRYLIKTRGQQVTLSCSPISGHRSVSWYQQTPGQGLQFLFEYFSETQRNKGNFPGRFSGRQFSNSRSEMNVSTLELGDSALYLCASSFNRGYEPYSGANVLTFGAGSRLTVL.

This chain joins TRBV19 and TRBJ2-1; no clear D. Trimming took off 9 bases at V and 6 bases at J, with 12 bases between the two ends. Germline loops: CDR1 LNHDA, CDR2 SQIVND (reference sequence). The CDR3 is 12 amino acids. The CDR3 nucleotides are TGTGCCAGCCTGGGTGGCAGCAATGAGCAGTTCTTC. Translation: CASLGGSNEQFF.

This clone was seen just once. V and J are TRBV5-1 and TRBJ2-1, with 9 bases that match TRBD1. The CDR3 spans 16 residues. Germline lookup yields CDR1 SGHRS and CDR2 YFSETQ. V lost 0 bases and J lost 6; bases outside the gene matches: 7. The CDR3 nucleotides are TGCGCCAGCAGCTTGGCCCGGGACAGGGTTCGCAATGAGCAGTTCTTC. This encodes CASSLARDRVRNEQFF.

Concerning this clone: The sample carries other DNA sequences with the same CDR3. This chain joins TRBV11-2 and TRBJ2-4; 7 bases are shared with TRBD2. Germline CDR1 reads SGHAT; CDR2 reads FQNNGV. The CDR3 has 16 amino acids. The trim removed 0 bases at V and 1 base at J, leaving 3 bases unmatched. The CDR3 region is CASSLDWGGAKNIQYF. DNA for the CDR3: TGTGCCAGCAGCTTAGATTGGGGAGGGGCCAAAAACATTCAGTACTTC.

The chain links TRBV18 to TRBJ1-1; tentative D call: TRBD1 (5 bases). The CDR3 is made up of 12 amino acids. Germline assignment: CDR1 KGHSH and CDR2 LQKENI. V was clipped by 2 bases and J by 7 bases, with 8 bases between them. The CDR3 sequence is CASSPAGGEAFF. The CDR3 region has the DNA TGTGCCAGCTCACCAGCGGGGGGTGAAGCTTTCTTT.

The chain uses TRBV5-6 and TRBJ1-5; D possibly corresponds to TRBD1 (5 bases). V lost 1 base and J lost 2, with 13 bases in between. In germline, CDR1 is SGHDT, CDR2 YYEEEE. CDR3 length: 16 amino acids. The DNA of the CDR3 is TGTGCCAGCAGCTTGATGGGGGGGAGTGGCAATCAGCCCCAGCATTTT. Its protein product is CASSLMGGSGNQPQHF. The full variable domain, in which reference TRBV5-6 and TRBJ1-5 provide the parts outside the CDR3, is DAGVTQSPTHLIKTRGQQVTLRCSPKSGHDTVSWYQQALGQGPQFIFQYYEEEERQRGNFPDRFSGHQFPNYSSELNVNALLLGDSALYLCASSLMGGSGNQPQHFGDGTRLSIL.

DNA for the CDR3: TGTGCCAGCAGCCAATATTCAGGGGGCGGCTATGGCTACACCTTC. Translating it yields CASSQYSGGGYGYTF. The V and J genes are TRBV3-1 (or the pseudogene TRBV3-2) and TRBJ1-2, with TRBD1 identical over 8 bases. The CDR3 runs to 15 residues. CDR1 is LGHDT and CDR2 is YNNKEL in the germline V gene (reference sequence). V lost 2 bases to trimming and J lost 4 bases; unmatched junction nucleotides: 6.

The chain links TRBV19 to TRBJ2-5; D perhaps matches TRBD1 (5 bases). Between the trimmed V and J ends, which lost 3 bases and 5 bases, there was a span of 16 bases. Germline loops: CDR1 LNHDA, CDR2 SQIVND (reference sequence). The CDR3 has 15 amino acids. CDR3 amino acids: CASSMGQGNGETQYF. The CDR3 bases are TGTGCCAGTAGTATGGGGCAGGGTAACGGGGAGACCCAGTACTTC.

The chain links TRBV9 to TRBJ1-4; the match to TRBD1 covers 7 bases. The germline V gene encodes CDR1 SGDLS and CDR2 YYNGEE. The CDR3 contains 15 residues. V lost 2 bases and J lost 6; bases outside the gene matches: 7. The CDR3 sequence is CASSVTTGRDEKLFF. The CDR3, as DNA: TGTGCCAGCAGCGTCACGACAGGGCGGGATGAAAAACTGTTTTTT.

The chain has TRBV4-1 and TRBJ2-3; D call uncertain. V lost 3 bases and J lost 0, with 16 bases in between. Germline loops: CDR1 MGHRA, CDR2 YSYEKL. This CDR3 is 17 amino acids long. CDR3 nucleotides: TGCGCCAGCAGCCACCGACCGGCACATACTAGCACAGATACGCAGTATTTT. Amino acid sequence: CASSHRPAHTSTDTQYF.